The rows below give T cell receptor beta chains drawn from one sample of a study of OX40 agonist ivuxolimab in advanced cancers. Method: immunoSEQ multiplex PCR; TCRdb's copy keeps in-frame clones and lacks some. The profile covers about 72,000 clones, with approximately 92% appearing a single time and 0.94% taken by the ten largest. Here the sequenced sample was CD4+ or CD8+ T cells sorted from blood, taken in a trial of the OX40 agonist ivuxolimab. These receptors were obtained from an adult with an advanced solid tumor such as melanoma, head and neck, liver or kidney cancer. CDR3s include the opening cysteine and the closing phenylalanine or tryptophan. A D gene is named only where the DNA matches it firmly. The size entry is marked missing in some rows and otherwise reads once, few, many or a size class.

>TRBJ2-5|TRBV5-1|TRBD2|.
TGCGCCAGCAGCAAGGCGGCGCGGGGGGACCCAGAGACCCAGTACTTC
CASSKAARGDPETQYF
>TRBJ1-6|TRBV7-3|.|.
TGTGCCAGCAGCCCACGAGGGGGGCCGGGGTCACCCCTCCACTTT
CASSPRGGPGSPLHF
>TRBJ2-7|TRBV5-1|.|.
TGCGCCAGCAGCTTGAGACGGGACTACGAGCAGTACTTC
CASSLRRDYEQYF
>TRBJ2-7|TRBV7-2|.|.
TGTGCCAGCAGCCAAGGGTGGGGGGTCGCCTACGAGCAGTACTTC
CASSQGWGVAYEQYF
>TRBJ2-2|TRBV19|TRBD1|.
TGTGCCAGTAGTATCGCGCAGGGGGACACCGGGGAGCTGTTTTTT
CASSIAQGDTGELFF
>TRBJ1-2|TRBV5-4|TRBD1|.
TGTGCCAGCAGCCAGTTCGACAGGGTTGACTATGGCTACACCTTC
CASSQFDRVDYGYTF
>TRBJ2-5|TRBV7-8|.|.
TGTGCCAGCAGCTTAGCCCCAGGGGGGATACAAGAGACCCAGTACTTC
CASSLAPGGIQETQYF
>TRBJ1-1|TRBV5-1|TRBD1|.
TGCGCCAGCAGCTTCGACAGGGTGAACACTGAAGCTTTCTTT
CASSFDRVNTEAFF
>TRBJ1-4|TRBV5-4|.|.
TGTGCCAGCAGCTTGAACGCCGCGTTCGCTAATGAAAAACTGTTTTTT
CASSLNAAFANEKLFF
>TRBJ1-5|TRBV30|TRBD1|.
TGTGCCTGGAGTATCCTTCCAGGGGGGGGTCCCCAGCATTTT
CAWSILPGGGPQHF
>TRBJ2-5|TRBV9|.|.
TGTGCCAGCAGCGTAAACCAAGAGACCCAGTACTTC
CASSVNQETQYF
>TRBJ2-7|TRBV18|TRBD2|.
TGTGCCAGCTCACCTCCGACTAGCGGCTACGAGCAGTACTTC
CASSPPTSGYEQYF
>TRBJ2-1|TRBV4-2|TRBD2|.
TGTGCCAGCAGTCCACTCACTAGCGGGAGTCCCAATGAGCAGTTCTTC
CASSPLTSGSPNEQFF
>TRBJ1-2|TRBV11-1|.|.
TGTGCCAGCAGCTTAGAAGTGGGCGACTATGGCTACACCTTC
CASSLEVGDYGYTF
>TRBJ1-1|TRBV18|.|.
TGTGCCAGCTCATCAGGGAACATGAACACTGAAGCTTTCTTT
CASSSGNMNTEAFF
>TRBJ2-5|TRBV18|TRBD2|.
TGTGCCAGCTCACCCCGCGGGGGGGGCCAAGAGACCCAGTACTTC
CASSPRGGGQETQYF
>TRBJ2-3|TRBV19|TRBD1|few
TGTGCCAGTAGTGCGAGACAGGGGACAGATACGCAGTATTTT
CASSARQGTDTQYF
>TRBJ2-2|TRBV25-1|TRBD1|.
TGTGCCAGCAGGACAGGGGGACCCGGGGAGCTGTTTTTT
CASRTGGPGELFF
>TRBJ2-7|TRBV11-1|TRBD1|.
TGTGCCAGCAGCTTGGGGGGACAGGGCTACTACGAGCAGTACTTC
CASSLGGQGYYEQYF
>TRBJ2-1|TRBV7-6|TRBD1|.
TGTGCCAGCAGCTTCTCCGGGACAGGGGTATTGAATGAGCAGTTCTTC
CASSFSGTGVLNEQFF
>TRBJ2-7|TRBV2|TRBD1|.
TGTGCCAGCGTGTGGGGACAGGGTCCCTCAGTTTCCTACGAGCAGTACTTC
CASVWGQGPSVSYEQYF
>TRBJ1-6|TRBV5-1|TRBD1|.
TGCGCCAGCAGTGACAGGGGAGACAATTCACCCCTCCACTTT
CASSDRGDNSPLHF